This entry features one TCR beta chain sequence. Its target is unknown. These data come from a study of T cell clonotyping in hematopoietic cell transplantation. Notes on the study in general: Without cell sorting, CD4 versus CD8 contributions remain unresolved. Few recipient clonotypes overlapped donors; over 95% were de novo at given depth.

The CDR3 has 17 residues. Germline values: CDR1 LGHNA, CDR2 YSLEER. V was cut by 0 bases and J by 0 bases, with 12 bases left in between. Assay: immunoSEQ multiplex PCR; the TCRdb copy retains only in-frame clones and omits some. The sample holds about 12,000 clones; roughly 53% are singletons and the top ten take 11%. This TCR was recovered from a man in his forties or fifties in good health. Some clones in this sample may be carry-over from other donors' samples. The sample comprised peripheral blood mononuclear cells. The chain joins TRBV4-3 to TRBJ2-1; D gene ambiguous. The CDR3 here is CASSQDNTFSSYNEQFF. The CDR3 bases are TGCGCCAGCAGCCAAGATAATACGTTCAGCTCCTACAATGAGCAGTTCTTC.